These 20 T cell receptor beta chains originate from one sample sequenced in a study of blood T cells in healthy people across ages. A second PCR, run for about 7 to 12 cycles, used a sample-barcoded 5' primer plus a J-beta primer mix. Each CDR3 protein gets one entry after TCRdb re-called the 5' RACE reads with MiXCR. The sample lists around 1,600,000 distinct CDR3 sequences; about 45% were seen once. The sample taken for sequencing was blood. These receptors came from a woman under 30 in good health.

The CDR3 DNA follows: TGTGCCAGCAGGCAAACTAGCGGTGCCGGGGAGCTGTTTTTT. Translation gives CASRQTSGAGELFF. The V and J genes are TRBV7-9 and TRBJ2-2; TRBD2 aligns across 8 bases. CDR1 is SEHNR, CDR2 FQNEAQ, per germline (reference sequence). The CDR3 has 14 residues. Losses at the gene ends were 6 bases for V and 6 bases for J; bases not matched to a gene: 6.

The chain employs TRBV9 and TRBJ2-1; no clear D gene. Deletions cut 4 bases from V and 5 bases from J, with 13 bases between. The CDR3 consists of 14 residues. The germline V gene has CDR1 SGDLS and CDR2 YYNGEE. This chain's CDR3 is CASSSRTPNNEQFF. CDR3 bases: TGTGCCAGCAGCTCGAGGACCCCCAACAATGAGCAGTTCTTC. Together with reference TRBV9 and TRBJ2-1, the CDR3 gives the full variable domain: DSGVTQTPKHLITATGQRVTLRCSPRSGDLSVYWYQQSLDQGLQFLIQYYNGEERAKGNILERFSAQQFPDLHSELNLSSLELGDSALYFCASSSRTPNNEQFFGPGTRLTVL.

The V and J genes are TRBV24-1 and TRBJ1-5; D gene uncertain. Germline V gene data show CDR1 as KGHDR and CDR2 as SFDVKD. The CDR3 runs 14 residues. With 4 bases removed from V and 7 bases from J, the gap between germline ends came to 13 bases. CDR3 bases: TGTGCCACCAGTGACCCCGACCTGTCGCAGCCCCAGCATTTT. This gives the protein CATSDPDLSQPQHF.

This clonotype appeared a few times. This rearrangement joins TRBV20-1 to TRBJ1-2; D is unclear. V was trimmed by 2 bases and J by 2 bases, leaving 12 bases between them. Germline loops: CDR1 DFQATT, CDR2 SNEGSKA (reference sequence). This CDR3 has 14 amino acids. CDR3 coding DNA: TGCAGTGCTAGAAAGGAGGCTACAAACTATGGCTACACCTTC. This codes for CSARKEATNYGYTF.

The chain is built from TRBV7-2 and TRBJ2-5; D perhaps matches TRBD1 (6 bases). Deletions cut 4 bases from V and 11 bases from J, with 20 bases between. The CDR3 spans 14 residues. Per the germline V gene, CDR1 is SGHTA and CDR2 is FQGNSA. The CDR3 reads CASSSPRGSNEQYF. Here the CDR3 DNA reads TGTGCCAGCAGCTCCCCCAGGGGAAGCAATGAGCAGTACTTC.

The rearrangement uses TRBV6-6 and TRBJ1-3, with a possible D match to TRBD1 (5 bases). V was shortened by 8 bases and J by 1 base, with 9 bases between the two germline ends. CDR1 and CDR2 (germline): MNHNY, SVGAGI (reference sequence). The CDR3 is 13 amino acids. The CDR3 protein is CASRGGSGNTIYF. The CDR3 DNA reads TGTGCCAGCCGTGGGGGGTCTGGAAACACCATATATTTT.

The chain carries TRBV20-1 and TRBJ1-1; D gene uncertain. The V end was cut by 5 bases, the J end by 1 base, with 8 bases between. The CDR3 has 12 residues. CDR1 is DFQATT, CDR2 SNEGSKA, per germline (reference sequence). CDR3 bases: TGCAGTGCTTCATTACAGAACACTGAAGCTTTCTTT. It codes for CSASLQNTEAFF.

This clonotype appeared a single time. This sequence joins TRBV28 and TRBJ2-5, with D tentatively TRBD2 (6 bases). Germline V gene sequence: CDR1 MDHEN, CDR2 SYDVKM. V gave up 5 bases and J gave up 10 bases, with 14 bases separating them. The CDR3 covers 12 residues. The CDR3, as DNA: TGTGCCAGCAGTCTCCGACAGCGGGTCCAGTACTTC. Its protein is CASSLRQRVQYF.

The V call is TRBV29-1, the J call TRBJ1-2, with no clear D. CDR1 is SQVTM and CDR2 is ANQGSEA in the germline V gene. The CDR3 spans 13 residues. V dropped 0 bases and J dropped 2 bases, with 7 bases sitting between them. The CDR3 DNA follows: TGCAGCGTTGAAGATGTCAGCAACTATGGCTACACCTTC. Its protein is CSVEDVSNYGYTF.

The rearrangement links TRBV12-3 or TRBV12-4 to TRBJ1-5, with D possibly matching TRBD1 (5 bases). Trimming took 3 bases from V and 7 from J, leaving 7 bases between them. The CDR3 covers 12 residues. The CDR3 bases are TGTGCCAGCAGTTTTTGGGGGCAGCCCCAGCATTTT. Translation gives CASSFWGQPQHF.

This sequence joins TRBV12-3 or TRBV12-4 and TRBJ1-4; possible D gene TRBD1, 6 bases. This CDR3 is 15 amino acids long. The V end was cut by 5 bases, the J end by 5 bases, with 15 bases between. The CDR3 sequence: CASSPRGARNEKLFF. The CDR3, as DNA: TGTGCCAGCAGTCCCAGGGGTGCGAGAAATGAAAAACTGTTTTTT.

The rearrangement joins TRBV5-1 to TRBJ1-2; 11 bases agree with TRBD1. CDR3 length: 14 amino acids. The trim removed 5 bases at V and 6 bases at J, leaving 6 bases unmatched. Germline CDR1 SGHRS, CDR2 YFSETQ. This CDR3 reads CASSVGQGADGYTF. The CDR3 nucleotides are TGCGCCAGCAGTGTCGGACAGGGGGCGGATGGCTACACCTTC.

This chain connects TRBV3-1 to TRBJ2-7; 13 bases are shared with TRBD2. The germline gives CDR1 LGHDT, CDR2 YNNKEL (reference sequence). This CDR3 has 14 residues. The V segment lost 4 bases and the J segment 7 bases; nucleotides outside the gene matches: 4. The CDR3 coding sequence is TGTGCCAGCAGCCGTCGGACTAGCGGGGGAGAGCAGTACTTC. Protein sequence: CASSRRTSGGEQYF.

This clonotype showed up just a few times. The rearrangement joins TRBV24-1 to TRBJ2-5, with 9 positions matching TRBD1. The J call is in doubt because the DNA end fits TRBJ2-7 better. Germline V gives CDR1 KGHDR, CDR2 SFDVKD. This CDR3 is 16 amino acids long. The CDR3 DNA follows: TGTGCCACCAGTGATTCCCGGGACAGGGATCCCCACGAGCAGTACTTC. It codes for CATSDSRDRDPHEQYF.

The rearrangement links TRBV28 to TRBJ1-1, with TRBD1 as a possible D gene (6 bases). The V end lost 5 bases, the J end lost 0 bases, and 13 bases lay between the germline ends. The germline V gene has CDR1 MDHEN and CDR2 SYDVKM. CDR3 length equals 15 residues. The CDR3 loop reads CASSPWTEMNTEAFF. Written as DNA, the CDR3 is TGTGCCAGCAGTCCCTGGACAGAGATGAACACTGAAGCTTTCTTT.

The J gene is TRBJ2-7, the V gene TRBV6-6; D is undetermined. Between the trimmed V and J ends, which lost 1 base and 3 bases, there was a span of 10 bases. The CDR3 loop spans 14 amino acids. Germline lookup yields CDR1 MNHNY and CDR2 SVGAGI (reference sequence). The CDR3 region is CASSYYPGGYEQYF. The DNA of the CDR3 is TGTGCCAGCAGTTACTACCCGGGTGGCTACGAGCAGTACTTC.

This clonotype was recorded a few times. The chain employs TRBV18 and TRBJ2-1; D may match TRBD1 or TRBD2 (5 bases each). Trimming left V 3 bases short and J 10 bases short, with 22 bases between. Germline-derived CDR1 and CDR2 are KGHSH and LQKENI. The length of the CDR3 is 16 residues. CDR3 region: CASSPRGTTLSWEQFF. In DNA form, the CDR3 reads TGTGCCAGCTCACCCCGAGGGACCACTCTTAGCTGGGAGCAGTTCTTC.

The gene calls are TRBV11-2 and TRBJ2-1; 15 bases line up with TRBD2. The CDR3 is 15 amino acids. Germline-derived CDR1 and CDR2 are SGHAT and FQNNGV. V lost 6 bases, J lost 9 bases, and 6 bases stayed unmatched. The CDR3 spells CASSTGLAGGTEQFF. In DNA, the CDR3 is TGTGCCAGCAGTACCGGACTAGCGGGGGGGACTGAGCAGTTCTTC.

The chain joins TRBV11-2 to TRBJ2-2; tentatively, D is TRBD1 (6 bases). The CDR3 runs to 17 residues. Germline V CDR1 and CDR2: SGHAT, FQNNGV. V was cut by 1 base and J by 3 bases, with 15 bases left in between. The CDR3 loop is CASSLGDTGLYTGELFF. DNA of the CDR3: TGTGCCAGCAGCTTAGGCGATACAGGGCTGTACACCGGGGAGCTGTTTTTT.

CDR3 in amino acids: CSASPGGQDKAFF. The CDR3 DNA follows: TGCAGTGCTAGCCCGGGCGGACAGGACAAAGCTTTCTTT. The chain carries TRBV20-1 and TRBJ1-1, with 7 bases fitting TRBD1. The CDR3 runs to 13 residues. CDR1 DFQATT and CDR2 SNEGSKA come from the germline V gene (reference sequence). The trim removed 3 bases at V and 9 bases at J, leaving 10 bases unmatched.